The source of this T cell receptor (beta chain) is a study of cytotoxic CD8 clonotypes in ibrutinib-treated CLL (dated by TCRdb to 2020 to 2022). Study-level background: The cohort was composed of ten to eleven relapsed/refractory and fewer than 16 treatment-naive patients; IGHV unmutated status was identified in 17 patients. Cryopreserved peripheral blood mononuclear cells were collected at three points: before therapy, at response, and at either sustained remission or disease progression. Longitudinal samples were available for about 30% of the 86 trial participants. On average, each sample yielded 270,000 or so productive templates and about 95,000 productive rearrangements. Response samples were taken after a median of 12 months on treatment, ranging from about 6 to 40 months. Every remission and progressive disease sample was obtained while ibrutinib was still being received by the patients. Partial responses were observed in some 24 patients and complete responses in 2; after a median follow-up of 68 months, remission was maintained in approximately 14 patients and progression was observed in roughly 12.

Overall study results and their limits: Clonality rose at ibrutinib response, remained stable during sustained remission, and dropped back toward baseline at progression. Baseline clonality exceeded that of age-matched healthy donors and correlated strongly with circulating CD8+ T-cell counts. Sampling times were not matched between patients in sustained remission and patients whose disease was progressing, and lymph node repertoires were not examined. Public clonotypes were rare and either contracted or stayed stable during treatment, and the rise in clonality at ibrutinib response reflected the expansion of private clonotypes.

On a MiSeq, deep resolution sequencing aimed for a depth between 1 in 1 million and 1 in 200,000 T cells, with each clonotype covered 10x on average. The immunoSEQ hsTCRB Kit was used to generate TCR beta libraries. The paper's processing steps were these. ImmunoSEQ Data Assistant and ImmunoSEQ Analyzer were used for data analysis, and V, D and J genes were assigned according to IMGT definitions. Clonality was computed as one minus normalized Shannon entropy of productive rearrangement frequencies, ranging from 0 to 1. Only overrepresented clonotypes making up at least 0.05% of the repertoire of each patient were included in the public clonotype analysis. More than ten age-matched healthy donor repertoires from immuneACCESS were used as controls for clonality. TCRdb obtained this table from immuneACCESS and retained in-frame rearrangements with V and J assigned. These tables miss some clones; where compared with another copy, unresolved V genes account for less than half of the shortfall, and the remainder is unexplained. V, J and clone size were drawn from that table, and D and trimming were deduced from the DNA. The sample table lists roughly 150,000 clones, around 84% of them with a count of one. Jointly, the top ten make up over 2% of the sample.

About this clone itself: No cognate antigen has been identified for it. There are no base qualities to consult, and no much larger clone falls within one base.

Explained via the paper, the time point label denotes: eleven to twelve months on ibrutinib. For TCR beta library preparation, around 2 micrograms of genomic DNA were isolated from cryopreserved PBMCs. Longitudinal blood samples from CLL patients on ibrutinib monotherapy underwent high-throughput TCR beta sequencing. The patients took part in an open-label, single-center phase 2 trial of ibrutinib monotherapy. The sequence was obtained from a human donor with chronic lymphocytic leukemia. Sample: PBMCs, taken after 12 months of ibrutinib treatment.

The DNA is TGTGCCAGCGGGCAGGAGGGCGGCTATGGCTACACCTTC. Its protein product is CASGQEGGYGYTF. Recombination connected TRBV6-6 to TRBJ1-2; there is no confident call for the D gene. A distance of 14 bases separates the germline ends of V and J, which lose 8 bases and 4 bases respectively. The CDR1 and CDR2 encoded by the germline V gene (reference sequence) are MNHNY and SVGAGI. The CDR3 measures 13 amino acids from cysteine to phenylalanine. The kept DNA is CDR3 alone, 39 bases in frame from the first base.